This T cell receptor (beta chain) was obtained from a study of cytomegalovirus exposure and HLA in healthy donors. Study results and caveats: A later analysis reportedly found fewer N-insertions in an Asian-associated ancestry cluster than the approximately 660-donor mean.

Turning to this clone: Its matching antigen is unknown.

Both 60 Vbeta primers and 13 Jbeta primers went into the PCR. Some clones are missing from TCRdb's copy, which holds only in-frame ones; the method was immunoSEQ multiplex PCR. The repertoire consists of about 90,000 clones, with 70% to 85% occurring once and the leading ten covering about 22%. The germline V gene has CDR1 SQVTM and CDR2 ANQGSEA. V shed 2 bases and J shed 2 bases, with 4 bases lying between them. This CDR3 is 12 amino acids long. Sequenced: PBMCs. The clonotype was recovered from a man aged 25 to 40 in good health and CMV-seropositive. The chain is built from TRBV29-1 and TRBJ1-3; D is ambiguous. CDR3 nucleotides: TGCAGCGTTGAACAGGCTGGAAACACCATATATTTT. Translated, it gives CSVEQAGNTIYF.